The clone carrying this TCR beta chain came up once. As yet, its antigen is unknown. The use of a sample-barcoded 5' primer and a J-beta primer mix characterized a second PCR of roughly 7 to 11 cycles. The authors tagged each cDNA molecule using a template-switch adaptor with 12 random nucleotides. TCRdb analysed the 5' RACE reads with MiXCR anew, one entry per CDR3 protein. The table has nearly 800,000 distinct CDR3 sequences, 45% to 70% seen once; the top ten hold roughly 24%. The CDR3 consists of 18 residues. CDR1 is MNHEY and CDR2 is SMNVEV in the germline V gene (reference sequence). Germline trimming cut 6 bases from V and 0 bases from J; bases unmatched to any gene: 10. The data are from a study of blood T cells in healthy people across ages. The study, taken as a whole, reports: Age brought a roughly linear fall in TCR beta diversity measured per million T cells.

The receptor's source is a man aged 35 to 55 in good health. V and J are TRBV27 and TRBJ2-2; 10 bases are shared with TRBD2. Sequenced sample: blood. The CDR3 DNA reads as TGTGCCAGCAGCAAGCGGGAGGGGAACTTCGCGAACACCGGGGAGCTGTTTTTT. This sequence encodes CASSKREGNFANTGELFF.